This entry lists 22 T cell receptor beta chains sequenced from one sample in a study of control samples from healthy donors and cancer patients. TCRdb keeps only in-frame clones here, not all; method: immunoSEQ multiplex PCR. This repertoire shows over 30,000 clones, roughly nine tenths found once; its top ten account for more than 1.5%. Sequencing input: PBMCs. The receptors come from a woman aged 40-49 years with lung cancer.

CDR3 DNA: TGTGCCAGTAGTATCGACACCATTAACACTGAAGCTTTCTTT. Amino acid sequence: CASSIDTINTEAFF. V usage is TRBV19 and J usage is TRBJ1-1; D is uncertain. CDR1 is LNHDA, CDR2 SQIVND, per germline (reference sequence). Trimming removed 3 bases from V and 2 bases from J, with 10 bases in between. The CDR3 has 14 amino acids.

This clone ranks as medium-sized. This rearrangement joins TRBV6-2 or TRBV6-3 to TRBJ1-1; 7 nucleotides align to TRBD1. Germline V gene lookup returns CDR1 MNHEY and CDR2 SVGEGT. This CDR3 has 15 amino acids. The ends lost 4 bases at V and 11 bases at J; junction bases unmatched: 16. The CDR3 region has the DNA TGTGCCAGCAGTTCGGAGGGGACAGCCATCGGGTCGGCTTTCTTT. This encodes CASSSEGTAIGSAFF.

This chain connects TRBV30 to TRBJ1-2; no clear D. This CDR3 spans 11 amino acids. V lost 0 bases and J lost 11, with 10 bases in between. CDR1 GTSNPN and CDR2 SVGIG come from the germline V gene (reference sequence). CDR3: CAWSVRVGYTF. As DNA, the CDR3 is TGTGCCTGGAGTGTGCGGGTTGGTTACACCTTC.

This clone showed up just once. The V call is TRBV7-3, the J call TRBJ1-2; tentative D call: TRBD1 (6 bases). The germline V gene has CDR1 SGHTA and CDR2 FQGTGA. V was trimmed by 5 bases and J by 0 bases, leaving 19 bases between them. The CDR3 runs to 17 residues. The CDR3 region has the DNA TGTGCCAGCAGCCCCGGAATAGGTGGGGGCGCTAACTATGGCTACACCTTC. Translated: CASSPGIGGGANYGYTF.

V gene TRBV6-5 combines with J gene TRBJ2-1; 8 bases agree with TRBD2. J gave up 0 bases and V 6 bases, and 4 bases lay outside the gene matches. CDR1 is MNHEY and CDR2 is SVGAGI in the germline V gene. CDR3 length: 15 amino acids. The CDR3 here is CASRGLESSYNEQFF. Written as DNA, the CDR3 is TGTGCCAGCAGGGGACTAGAGAGCTCCTACAATGAGCAGTTCTTC.

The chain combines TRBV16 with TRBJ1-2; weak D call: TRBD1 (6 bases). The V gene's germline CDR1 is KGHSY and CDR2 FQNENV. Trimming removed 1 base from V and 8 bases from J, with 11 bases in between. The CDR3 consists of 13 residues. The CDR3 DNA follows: TGTGCCAGCAGCCAATTGACAGGAGGGGGCTACACCTTC. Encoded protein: CASSQLTGGGYTF. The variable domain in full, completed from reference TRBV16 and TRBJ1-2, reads GEEVAQTPKHLVRGEGQKAKLYCAPIKGHSYVFWYQQVLKNEFKFLISFQNENVFDETGMPKERFSAKCLPNSPCSLEIQATKLEDSAVYFCASSQLTGGGYTFGSGTRLTVV.

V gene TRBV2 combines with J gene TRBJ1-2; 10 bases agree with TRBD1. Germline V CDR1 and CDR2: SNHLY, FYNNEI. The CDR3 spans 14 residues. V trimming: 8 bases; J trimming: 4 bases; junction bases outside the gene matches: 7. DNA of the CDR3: TGTGCCAGCCAGACAGGGGGCTTTACCTATGGCTACACCTTC. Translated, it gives CASQTGGFTYGYTF.

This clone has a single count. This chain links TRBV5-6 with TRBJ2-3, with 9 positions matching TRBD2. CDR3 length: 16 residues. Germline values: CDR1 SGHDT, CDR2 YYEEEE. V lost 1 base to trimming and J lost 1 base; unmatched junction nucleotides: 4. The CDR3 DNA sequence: TGTGCCAGCAGCTTGTTTAGCGGGGGACGCACAGATACGCAGTATTTT. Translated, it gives CASSLFSGGRTDTQYF.

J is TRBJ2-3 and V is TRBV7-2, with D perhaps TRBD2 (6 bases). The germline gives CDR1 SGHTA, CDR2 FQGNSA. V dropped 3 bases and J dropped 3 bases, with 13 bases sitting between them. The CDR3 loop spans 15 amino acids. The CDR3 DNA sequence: TGTGCCAGCAGCTTCAGGGCGGGGCCGACAGATACGCAGTATTTT. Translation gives CASSFRAGPTDTQYF.

The CDR3 loop reads CASSPTSGAQSHEQYF. The CDR3 coding sequence is TGTGCCAGCAGCCCAACGTCCGGGGCGCAAAGTCACGAGCAGTACTTC. V usage is TRBV7-2 and J usage is TRBJ2-7, with D possibly called TRBD1 or TRBD2 (5 bases each). From germline, CDR1 is SGHTA and CDR2 FQGNSA. This CDR3 is built from 16 residues. Trimming pared 5 bases from V and 5 bases from J, leaving 22 bases between. Looking up the rest from reference TRBV7-2 and TRBJ2-7 gives the full variable domain: GAGVSQSPSNKVTEKGKDVELRCDPISGHTALYWYRQSLGQGLEFLIYFQGNSAPDKSGLPSDRFSAERTGGSVSTLTIQRTQQEDSAVYLCASSPTSGAQSHEQYFGPGTRLTVT.

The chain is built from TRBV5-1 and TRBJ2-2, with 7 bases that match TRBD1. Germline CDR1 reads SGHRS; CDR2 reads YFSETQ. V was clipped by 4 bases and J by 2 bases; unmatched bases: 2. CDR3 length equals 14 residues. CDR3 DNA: TGCGCCAGCAGCGGGACAGCCAACACCGGGGAGCTGTTTTTT. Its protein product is CASSGTANTGELFF. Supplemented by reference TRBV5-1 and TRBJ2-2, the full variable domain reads KAGVTQTPRYLIKTRGQQVTLSCSPISGHRSVSWYQQTPGQGLQFLFEYFSETQRNKGNFPGRFSGRQFSNSRSEMNVSTLELGDSALYLCASSGTANTGELFFGEGSRLTVL.

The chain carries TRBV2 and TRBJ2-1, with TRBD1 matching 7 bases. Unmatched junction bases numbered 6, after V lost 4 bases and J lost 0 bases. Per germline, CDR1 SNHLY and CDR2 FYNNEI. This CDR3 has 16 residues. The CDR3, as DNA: TGTGCCAGCAGTGTCCCGGGACAGAGCTCCTACAATGAGCAGTTCTTC. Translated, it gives CASSVPGQSSYNEQFF.

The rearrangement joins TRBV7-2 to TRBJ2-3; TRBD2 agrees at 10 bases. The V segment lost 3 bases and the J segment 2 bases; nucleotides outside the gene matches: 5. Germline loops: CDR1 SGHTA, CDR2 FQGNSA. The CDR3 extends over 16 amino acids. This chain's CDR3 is CASSFSGGTNTDTQYF. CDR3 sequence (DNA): TGTGCCAGCAGCTTTAGCGGGGGGACCAACACAGATACGCAGTATTTT.

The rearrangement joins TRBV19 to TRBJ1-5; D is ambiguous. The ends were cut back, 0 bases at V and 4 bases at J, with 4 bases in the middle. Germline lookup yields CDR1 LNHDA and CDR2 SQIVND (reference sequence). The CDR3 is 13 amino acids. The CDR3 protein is CASSIEVNQPQHF. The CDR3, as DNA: TGTGCCAGTAGTATAGAGGTAAATCAGCCCCAGCATTTT.

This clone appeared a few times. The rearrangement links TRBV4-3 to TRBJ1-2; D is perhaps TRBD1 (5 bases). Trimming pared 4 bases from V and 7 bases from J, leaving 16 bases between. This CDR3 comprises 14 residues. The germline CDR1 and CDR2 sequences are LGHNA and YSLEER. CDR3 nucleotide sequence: TGCGCCAGCAGCCCGGACATCGTGGGGGGTGGCTACACCTTC. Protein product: CASSPDIVGGGYTF.

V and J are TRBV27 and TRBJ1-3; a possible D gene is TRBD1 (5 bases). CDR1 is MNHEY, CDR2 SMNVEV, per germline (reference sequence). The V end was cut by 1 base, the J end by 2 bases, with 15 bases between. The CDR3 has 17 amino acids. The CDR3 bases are TGTGCCAGCAGTTTATTACCCCCGGGACCTCCTGGAAACACCATATATTTT. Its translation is CASSLLPPGPPGNTIYF.

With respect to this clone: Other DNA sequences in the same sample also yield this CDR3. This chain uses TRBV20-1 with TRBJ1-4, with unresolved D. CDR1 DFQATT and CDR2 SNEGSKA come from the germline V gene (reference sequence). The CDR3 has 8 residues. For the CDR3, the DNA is TGCAGCTCTTCGAGACTGTTTTTT. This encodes CSSSRLFF.

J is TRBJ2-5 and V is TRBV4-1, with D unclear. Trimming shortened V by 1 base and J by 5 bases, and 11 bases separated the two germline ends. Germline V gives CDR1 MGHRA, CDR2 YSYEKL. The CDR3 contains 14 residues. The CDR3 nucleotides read TGCGCCAGCAGCCAAGCAGGCAGATGGGAGACCCAGTACTTC. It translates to CASSQAGRWETQYF.

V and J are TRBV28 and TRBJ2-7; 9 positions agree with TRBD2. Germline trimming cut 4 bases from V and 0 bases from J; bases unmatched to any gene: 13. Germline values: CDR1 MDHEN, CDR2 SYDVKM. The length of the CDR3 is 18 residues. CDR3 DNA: TGTGCCAGCAGTTCCGGGACTAGCTTACATACGAGCTCCTACGAGCAGTACTTC. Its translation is CASSSGTSLHTSSYEQYF.

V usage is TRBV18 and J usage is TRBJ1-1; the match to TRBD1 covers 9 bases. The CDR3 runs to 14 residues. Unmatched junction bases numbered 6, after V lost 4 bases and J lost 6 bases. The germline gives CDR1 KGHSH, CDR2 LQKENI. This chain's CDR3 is CASSLRDREAEAFF. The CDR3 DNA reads TGTGCCAGCTCACTGCGGGACAGGGAGGCTGAAGCTTTCTTT.

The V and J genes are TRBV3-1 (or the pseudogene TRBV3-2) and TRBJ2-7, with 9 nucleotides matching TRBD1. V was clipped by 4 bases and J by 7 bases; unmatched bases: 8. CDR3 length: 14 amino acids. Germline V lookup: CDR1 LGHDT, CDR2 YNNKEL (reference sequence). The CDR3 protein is CASSRNTGGGEQYF. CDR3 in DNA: TGTGCCAGCAGCCGCAACACAGGGGGCGGAGAGCAGTACTTC.

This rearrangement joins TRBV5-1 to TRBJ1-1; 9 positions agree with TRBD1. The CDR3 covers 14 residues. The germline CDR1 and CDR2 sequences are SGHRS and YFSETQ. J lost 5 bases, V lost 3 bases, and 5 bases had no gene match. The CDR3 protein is CASSSTGGDTEAFF. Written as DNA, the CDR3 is TGCGCCAGCAGCTCAACAGGGGGCGATACTGAAGCTTTCTTT.